These 30 T cell receptor beta chains came from one sample sequenced in a study of shared clonotypes between healthy human individuals. This table comes from immunoSEQ multiplex PCR, and its TCRdb copy is limited to in-frame clones, with some not included. This table has around 510,000 clones, 95% to 97% appearing once. The sequenced sample consisted of naive CD4+ T cells sorted from blood. Stated subset: CD45RA+ positively selected. These receptors were collected from a woman in her 30s in good health.

The chain combines TRBV7-9 with TRBJ1-5; D is possibly TRBD1 (5 bases). CDR3 length equals 14 residues. The V gene lost 7 bases and the J gene lost 4 bases, with 14 bases spanning the gap. Germline V gene data show CDR1 as SEHNR and CDR2 as FQNEAQ (reference sequence). DNA of the CDR3: TGTGCCAGCACCGCAGGGATTGGAAATCAGCCCCAGCATTTT. This gives the protein CASTAGIGNQPQHF.

This chain links TRBV29-1 with TRBJ1-1; 12 bases match TRBD1. The CDR3 runs 15 residues. In germline, CDR1 is SQVTM, CDR2 ANQGSEA. V was clipped by 6 bases and J by 3 bases; unmatched bases: 8. The CDR3 sequence: CSVAGTGGRDTEAFF. The CDR3 DNA is TGCAGCGTCGCCGGGACAGGGGGCCGGGACACTGAAGCTTTCTTT.

J is TRBJ1-2 and V is TRBV28; 9 nucleotides line up with TRBD1. The CDR3 runs to 14 residues. The germline V gene has CDR1 MDHEN and CDR2 SYDVKM. Trimming removed 6 bases from V and 7 bases from J; junction bases left unmatched: 9. Here the CDR3 reads CASRYRDRAFGYTF. For the CDR3, the DNA is TGTGCCAGCAGGTACCGGGACAGGGCTTTTGGCTACACCTTC.

The V and J genes are TRBV11-2 and TRBJ1-1, with D possibly matching TRBD1 (5 bases). The CDR3 contains 14 residues. Germline loops: CDR1 SGHAT, CDR2 FQNNGV. V lost 2 bases to trimming and J lost 1 base, with 8 bases between them. CDR3 sequence: CASSLQGGNTEAFF. Here the CDR3 DNA reads TGTGCCAGCAGCTTACAGGGAGGGAACACTGAAGCTTTCTTT.

This rearrangement joins TRBV4-1 to TRBJ1-3; D is ambiguous. Between the trimmed V and J ends, which lost 3 bases and 4 bases, there was a span of 13 bases. The V gene's germline CDR1 is MGHRA and CDR2 YSYEKL. The CDR3 sequence is 15 residues long. The chain's CDR3 is CASSHPGPKGNTIYF. CDR3 nucleotide sequence: TGCGCCAGCAGCCACCCCGGGCCAAAAGGAAACACCATATATTTT.

The V and J genes are TRBV29-1 and TRBJ2-6; no clear D gene. CDR1 is SQVTM, CDR2 ANQGSEA, per germline. The V end lost 5 bases, the J end lost 8 bases, and 10 bases lay between the germline ends. CDR3 size: 12 residues. CDR3 in DNA: TGCAGCGTTACCCAAACCACCAACGTCCTGACTTTC. It specifies CSVTQTTNVLTF.

The chain combines TRBV28 with TRBJ2-7, with 7 bases matching TRBD1. J lost 6 bases, V lost 6 bases, and 11 bases had no gene match. Germline CDR1 MDHEN, CDR2 SYDVKM. This CDR3 spans 14 amino acids. The DNA for the CDR3 is TGTGCCAGCAGCTGGGGGACAGCCCACTTCGAGCAGTACTTC. Its translation: CASSWGTAHFEQYF.

V is TRBV7-3 and J is TRBJ2-7, with a possible D match to TRBD2 (5 bases). Germline V gene lookup returns CDR1 SGHTA and CDR2 FQGTGA. V lost 4 bases to trimming and J lost 2 bases, with 12 bases between them. The CDR3 is 14 residues long. CDR3 DNA sequence: TGTGCCAGCAGCTCCGGGAATTACCCCTACGAGCAGTACTTC. Translation gives CASSSGNYPYEQYF.

CDR3 in amino acids: CASSYMDSLETQYF. Here the CDR3 DNA reads TGTGCCAGCAGTTACATGGACAGCTTAGAGACCCAGTACTTC. The chain links TRBV6-5 to TRBJ2-5; maybe TRBD1 (6 bases). The CDR3 is 14 amino acids. Germline CDR1 MNHEY, CDR2 SVGAGI. Deletions cut 2 bases from V and 4 bases from J, with 11 bases between.

Note on this clone: Other nucleotide sequences from this sample produce the same CDR3. This rearrangement joins TRBV5-1 to TRBJ2-5; D call uncertain. The V end lost 2 bases, the J end lost 5 bases, and 4 bases lay between the germline ends. This CDR3 has 11 residues. CDR1 SGHRS and CDR2 YFSETQ come from the germline V gene. In DNA, the CDR3 is TGCGCCAGCAGCTTCGGTGAGACCCAGTACTTC. As protein: CASSFGETQYF.

This clone was detected only once. This chain joins TRBV27 and TRBJ2-5, with 7 nucleotides matching TRBD1. There are 13 residues in the CDR3. The germline gives CDR1 MNHEY, CDR2 SMNVEV (reference sequence). Trimming at V came to 4 bases and at J to 2 bases, leaving 1 base not matched to a gene. In DNA form, the CDR3 reads TGTGCCAGCAGTTACAGGGGTCAAGAGACCCAGTACTTC. It encodes CASSYRGQETQYF.

A remark on this clone: An end of the junction differs from the germline gene, which may be a read error. The chain joins TRBV28 to TRBJ1-1; 7 bases fit TRBD1. The CDR3 runs to 13 residues. Germline lookup yields CDR1 MDHEN and CDR2 SYDVKM. The CDR3 here is CATTQGMKTEAFF. The CDR3 nucleotides are TGTGCCACCACACAGGGGATGAAAACTGAAGCTTTCTTT.

The chain uses TRBV19 and TRBJ2-3; the D gene is possibly TRBD1 (6 bases). The germline V and J ends were trimmed by 9 bases and 5 bases, with 21 bases remaining between them. This CDR3 contains 15 residues. CDR1 is LNHDA, CDR2 SQIVND, per germline (reference sequence). DNA of the CDR3: TGTGCCAGCAAGGCCGGGACACTTAACCGAGATACGCAGTATTTT. It encodes CASKAGTLNRDTQYF.

This rearrangement joins TRBV4-1 to TRBJ2-7, with 8 positions matching TRBD1. The CDR3 length is 19 residues. V shed 2 bases, J shed 2 bases, and the junction held 17 bases outside the gene matches. Germline loops: CDR1 MGHRA, CDR2 YSYEKL. CDR3 residues: CASSQLLLTTGDRTYEQYF. CDR3 nucleotides: TGCGCCAGCAGCCAACTCTTATTAACGACAGGGGATCGGACCTACGAGCAGTACTTC.

The chain carries TRBV11-3 and TRBJ2-2; D gene unclear. V lost 5 bases and J lost 6, with 7 bases in between. This CDR3 spans 12 amino acids. From germline, CDR1 is SGHNT and CDR2 YENEEA. The CDR3 is CASSPDSGELFF. The CDR3 DNA reads as TGTGCCAGCAGCCCTGATTCCGGGGAGCTGTTTTTT.

The chain couples TRBV7-9 to TRBJ1-1; the match to TRBD1 covers 9 bases. Trimming removed 10 bases from V and 7 bases from J; junction bases left unmatched: 10. The CDR3 runs 13 residues. CDR1 SEHNR and CDR2 FQNEAQ come from the germline V gene (reference sequence). The CDR3 sequence: CATYRDRVYEAFF. The CDR3 DNA reads as TGTGCCACTTACCGGGACAGGGTATATGAAGCTTTCTTT.

This chain joins TRBV5-4 and TRBJ2-7; TRBD2 matches 7 bases. The junction had 16 bases not matched to a gene; V was cut back by 4 bases and J by 9 bases. The CDR3 loop spans 15 amino acids. Germline V gene data show CDR1 as SGHNT and CDR2 as YYREEE (reference sequence). The CDR3 nucleotides are TGTGCCAGCAGCCCGGGAGGAGGCCTGGACTCAACGCAGTACTTC. This encodes CASSPGGGLDSTQYF.

This chain joins TRBV28 and TRBJ2-5; D unresolved. Trimming removed 6 bases at V and 4 bases at J, with 12 bases between. The CDR3 is 13 residues long. Germline loops: CDR1 MDHEN, CDR2 SYDVKM. CDR3 sequence (DNA): TGTGCCAGCAGCAAAGTAGCTCCAGAGACCCAGTACTTC. It translates to CASSKVAPETQYF.

The DNA of the CDR3 is TGTGCCAGCGGACTACAGGGAGCGGATGAAAAACTGTTTTTT. Its translation: CASGLQGADEKLFF. The chain recombines TRBV28 with TRBJ1-4; D perhaps matches TRBD1 (6 bases). V was clipped by 8 bases and J by 6 bases, with 16 bases between them. Germline CDR1 and CDR2: MDHEN and SYDVKM. This CDR3 contains 14 residues.

The chain employs TRBV19 and TRBJ2-1; D remains unclear. The CDR3 runs 14 residues. CDR1 is LNHDA, CDR2 SQIVND, per germline (reference sequence). Between the trimmed V and J ends, which lost 3 bases and 5 bases, there was a span of 11 bases. The CDR3 DNA is TGTGCCAGTAGTATTCACGGGTCCCACAATGAGCAGTTCTTC. It specifies CASSIHGSHNEQFF.

V and J are TRBV10-3 and TRBJ2-2, with TRBD2 identical over 12 bases. Germline lookup yields CDR1 ENHRY and CDR2 SYGVKD. The V gene end was trimmed by 6 bases and the J gene end by 4 bases; junction bases not matched to a gene: 12. This CDR3 is built from 18 residues. The CDR3 DNA sequence: TGTGCCATCAGAAGGGCTAGCGGGAGGGCCCTCGGCACCGGGGAGCTGTTTTTT. Amino acid sequence: CAIRRASGRALGTGELFF.

The rearrangement uses TRBV2 and TRBJ2-5; D may correspond to TRBD1 or TRBD2 (6 bases each). CDR3 length: 15 amino acids. Germline assignment: CDR1 SNHLY and CDR2 FYNNEI. V lost 6 bases and J 7 bases, leaving 21 bases between the germline ends. CDR3 sequence reads: CASSAETGLGGTQYF. CDR3 nucleotides: TGTGCCAGCAGCGCTGAAACAGGGTTGGGGGGGACCCAGTACTTC.

In this sample, this clone turned up once. The chain combines TRBV29-1 with TRBJ2-7; the match to TRBD2 covers 9 bases. Unmatched junction bases numbered 0, after V lost 1 base and J lost 2 bases. The CDR3 is 13 residues long. Per germline, CDR1 SQVTM and CDR2 ANQGSEA. The CDR3 reads CSVEASGTYEQYF. The CDR3 nucleotides read TGCAGCGTTGAAGCTAGCGGGACCTACGAGCAGTACTTC.

This rearrangement joins TRBV7-9 to TRBJ2-7; 11 nucleotides agree with TRBD2. The germline gives CDR1 SEHNR, CDR2 FQNEAQ (reference sequence). V was clipped by 4 bases and J by 7 bases; unmatched bases: 9. This CDR3 is 15 amino acids long. CDR3 sequence reads: CASSSRLAGNGEQYF. The CDR3 nucleotides read TGTGCCAGCAGCTCGAGACTAGCGGGAAACGGGGAGCAGTACTTC.

This clone was picked up one time. The chain has TRBV5-4 and TRBJ2-3; 11 bases map to TRBD2. The CDR3 is 14 amino acids. Losses at the gene ends were 6 bases for V and 2 bases for J; bases not matched to a gene: 2. Germline assignment: CDR1 SGHNT and CDR2 YYREEE (reference sequence). This CDR3 is CASKLAGATDTQYF. DNA of the CDR3: TGTGCCAGCAAACTAGCGGGAGCCACAGATACGCAGTATTTT. Complete variable domain (other parts from reference TRBV5-4 and TRBJ2-3): ETGVTQSPTHLIKTRGQQVTLRCSSQSGHNTVSWYQQALGQGPQFIFQYYREEENGRGNFPPRFSGLQFPNYSSELNVNALELDDSALYLCASKLAGATDTQYFGPGTRLTVL.

CDR3 residues: CASSMVERDTTEAFF. The DNA of the CDR3 is TGCGCCAGCAGTATGGTGGAAAGGGACACCACTGAAGCTTTCTTT. The V gene is TRBV5-1, the J gene TRBJ1-1; TRBD1 might be the D (6 bases). CDR1 is SGHRS, CDR2 YFSETQ, per germline. The CDR3 sequence is 15 residues long. V shed 5 bases and J shed 4 bases, with 18 bases lying between them.

The genes are TRBV7-9 and TRBJ2-1; D gene uncertain. Trimming removed 1 base from V and 7 bases from J, with 11 bases in between. The CDR3 contains 14 residues. The germline gives CDR1 SEHNR, CDR2 FQNEAQ (reference sequence). CDR3 sequence reads: CASSLGLKRNEQFF. CDR3 nucleotide sequence: TGTGCCAGCAGCTTAGGTCTAAAAAGAAATGAGCAGTTCTTC.

Worth noting for this clone: Other DNA sequences of this sample code for an identical CDR3. The chain joins TRBV27 to TRBJ2-1; 7 bases agree with TRBD2. From germline, CDR1 is MNHEY and CDR2 SMNVEV (reference sequence). CDR3 size: 11 residues. Trimming cost V 5 bases and J 9 bases; bases outside gene matches: 1. The CDR3 sequence is CASSSGIEQFF. The CDR3 region has the DNA TGTGCCAGCAGTAGCGGGATTGAGCAGTTCTTC.

The J gene is TRBJ1-2, the V gene TRBV28; unclear D gene. In germline, CDR1 is MDHEN, CDR2 SYDVKM. Trimming stripped 5 bases from V and 4 bases from J, with 8 bases between. The CDR3 totals 12 residues. CDR3 protein: CASSRYSYGYTF. The CDR3 DNA sequence: TGTGCCAGCAGTCGATACAGCTATGGCTACACCTTC.

The gene calls are TRBV25-1 and TRBJ2-3; possible D gene TRBD1, 5 bases. Germline CDR1 MGHDK, CDR2 SYGVNS. The CDR3 runs to 16 residues. Trimming cost V 6 bases and J 2 bases, with 18 bases left between them. CDR3 DNA sequence: TGTGCCAGCAGCCTGAATAGAGCAGGGCCCACAGATACGCAGTATTTT. Amino acids: CASSLNRAGPTDTQYF. The whole variable domain, filled in from reference TRBV25-1 and TRBJ2-3, reads EADIYQTPRYLVIGTGKKITLECSQTMGHDKMYWYQQDPGMELHLIHYSYGVNSTEKGDLSSESTVSRIRTEHFPLTLESARPSHTSQYLCASSLNRAGPTDTQYFGPGTRLTVL.